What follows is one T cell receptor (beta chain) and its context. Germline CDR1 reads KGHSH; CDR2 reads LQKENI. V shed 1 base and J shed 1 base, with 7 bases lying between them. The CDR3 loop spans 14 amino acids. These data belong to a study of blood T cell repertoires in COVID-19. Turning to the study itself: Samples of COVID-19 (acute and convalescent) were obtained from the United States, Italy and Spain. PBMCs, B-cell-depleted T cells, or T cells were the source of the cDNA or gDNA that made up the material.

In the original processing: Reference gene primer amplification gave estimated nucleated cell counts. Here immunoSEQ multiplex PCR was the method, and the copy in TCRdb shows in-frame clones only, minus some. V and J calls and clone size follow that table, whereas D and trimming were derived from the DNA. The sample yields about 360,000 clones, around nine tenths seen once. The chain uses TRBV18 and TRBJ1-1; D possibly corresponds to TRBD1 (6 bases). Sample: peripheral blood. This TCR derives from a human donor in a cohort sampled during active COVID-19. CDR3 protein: CASSPRDTNTEAFF. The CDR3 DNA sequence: TGTGCCAGCTCACCACGGGACACGAACACTGAAGCTTTCTTT.